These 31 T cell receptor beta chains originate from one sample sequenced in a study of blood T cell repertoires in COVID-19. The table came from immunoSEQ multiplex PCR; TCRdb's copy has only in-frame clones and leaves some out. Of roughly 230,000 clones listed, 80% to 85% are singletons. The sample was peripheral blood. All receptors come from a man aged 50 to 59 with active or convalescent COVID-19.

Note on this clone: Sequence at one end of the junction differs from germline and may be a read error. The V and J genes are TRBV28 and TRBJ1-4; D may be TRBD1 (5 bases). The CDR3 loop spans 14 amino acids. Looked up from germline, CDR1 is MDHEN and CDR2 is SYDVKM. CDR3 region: CASGGVQLNEKLFF. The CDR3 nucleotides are TGTGCCAGTGGGGGGGTGCAGCTTAATGAAAAGCTGTTTTTT.

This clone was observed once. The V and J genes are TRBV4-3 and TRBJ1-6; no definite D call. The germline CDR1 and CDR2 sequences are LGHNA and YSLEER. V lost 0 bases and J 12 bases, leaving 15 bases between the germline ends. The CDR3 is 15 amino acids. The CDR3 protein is CASSQDRSPRGPLHF. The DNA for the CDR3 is TGCGCCAGCAGCCAAGATCGGTCCCCTCGGGGACCCCTCCACTTT.

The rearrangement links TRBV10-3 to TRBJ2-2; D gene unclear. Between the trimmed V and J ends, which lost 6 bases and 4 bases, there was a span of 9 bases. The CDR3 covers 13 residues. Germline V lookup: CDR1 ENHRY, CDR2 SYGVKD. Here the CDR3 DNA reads TGTGCCATCAGCAAACCGGGCACCGGGGAGCTGTTTTTT. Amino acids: CAISKPGTGELFF.

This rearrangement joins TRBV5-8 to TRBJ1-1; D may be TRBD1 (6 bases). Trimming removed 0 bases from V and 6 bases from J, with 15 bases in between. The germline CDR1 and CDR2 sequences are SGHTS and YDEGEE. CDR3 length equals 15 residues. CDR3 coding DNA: TGTGCCAGCAGCTTGGTGGGCAGGGGCCTGTCTGAAGCTTTCTTT. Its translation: CASSLVGRGLSEAFF.

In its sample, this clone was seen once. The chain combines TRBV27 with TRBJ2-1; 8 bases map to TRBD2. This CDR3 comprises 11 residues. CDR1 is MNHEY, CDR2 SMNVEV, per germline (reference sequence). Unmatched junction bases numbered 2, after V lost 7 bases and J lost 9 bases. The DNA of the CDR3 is TGTGCCAGCACGGGAGGGGTTGAGCAGTTCTTC. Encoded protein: CASTGGVEQFF.

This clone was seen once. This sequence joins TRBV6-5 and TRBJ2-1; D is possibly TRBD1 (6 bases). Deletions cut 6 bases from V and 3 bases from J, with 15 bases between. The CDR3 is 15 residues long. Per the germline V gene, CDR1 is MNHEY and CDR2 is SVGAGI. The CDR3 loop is CASSTDRSFYNEQFF. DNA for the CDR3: TGTGCCAGCAGCACTGACAGGTCCTTCTACAATGAGCAGTTCTTC.

The CDR3 loop is CASSETRSQETQYF. DNA for the CDR3: TGTGCCAGCAGTGAGACTAGAAGCCAAGAGACCCAGTACTTC. The chain has TRBV25-1 and TRBJ2-5, with a possible D match to TRBD2 (6 bases). Trimming removed 3 bases at V and 1 base at J, with 9 bases between. This CDR3 is 14 amino acids long. CDR1 is MGHDK, CDR2 SYGVNS, per germline.

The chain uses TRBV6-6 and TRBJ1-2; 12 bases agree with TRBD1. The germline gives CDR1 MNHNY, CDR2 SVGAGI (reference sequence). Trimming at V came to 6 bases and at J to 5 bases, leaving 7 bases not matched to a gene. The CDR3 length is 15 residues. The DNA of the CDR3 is TGTGCCAGCAGCCCGGGACAGGGGGCGCGATATGGCTACACCTTC. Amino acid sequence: CASSPGQGARYGYTF.

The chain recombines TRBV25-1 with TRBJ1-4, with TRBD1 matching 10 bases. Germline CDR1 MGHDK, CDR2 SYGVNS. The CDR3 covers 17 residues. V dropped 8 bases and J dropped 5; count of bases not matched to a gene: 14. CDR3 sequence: CASSRRGTGAVNEKLFF. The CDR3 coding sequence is TGTGCCAGCTCCAGGAGAGGGACAGGGGCCGTAAATGAAAAACTGTTTTTT.

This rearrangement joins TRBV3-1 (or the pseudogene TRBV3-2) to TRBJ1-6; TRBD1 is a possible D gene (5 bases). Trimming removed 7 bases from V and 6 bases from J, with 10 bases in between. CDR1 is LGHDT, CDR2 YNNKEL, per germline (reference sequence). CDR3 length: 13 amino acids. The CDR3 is CASNYGGNSPLHF. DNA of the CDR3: TGTGCCAGCAATTACGGGGGTAATTCACCCCTCCACTTT.

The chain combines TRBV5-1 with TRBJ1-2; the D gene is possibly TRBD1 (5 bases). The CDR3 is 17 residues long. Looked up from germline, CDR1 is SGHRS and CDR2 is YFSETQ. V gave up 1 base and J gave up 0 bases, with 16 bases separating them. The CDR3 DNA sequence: TGCGCCAGCAGCTTGCGGCAGGGTCTAACGACTAACTATGGCTACACCTTC. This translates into CASSLRQGLTTNYGYTF.

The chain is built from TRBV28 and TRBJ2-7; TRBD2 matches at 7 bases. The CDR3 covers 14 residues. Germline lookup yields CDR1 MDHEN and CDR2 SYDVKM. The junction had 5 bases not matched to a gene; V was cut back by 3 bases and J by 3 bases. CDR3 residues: CASSFGGVGYEQYF. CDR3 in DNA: TGTGCCAGCAGTTTTGGGGGGGTAGGCTACGAGCAGTACTTC.

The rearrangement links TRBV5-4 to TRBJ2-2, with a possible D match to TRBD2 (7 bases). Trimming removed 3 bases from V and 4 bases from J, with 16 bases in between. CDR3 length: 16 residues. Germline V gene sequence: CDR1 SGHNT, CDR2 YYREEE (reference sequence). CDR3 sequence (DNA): TGTGCCAGCAGCTCGGCGGGGGCTTCTGGCACCGGGGAGCTGTTTTTT. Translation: CASSSAGASGTGELFF.

The CDR3 region is CASSKTGGGETQYF. Written as DNA, the CDR3 is TGTGCCAGCAGTAAGACAGGGGGGGGAGAGACCCAGTACTTC. This chain uses TRBV6-6 with TRBJ2-5, with 9 bases aligning to TRBD1. The germline V gene encodes CDR1 MNHNY and CDR2 SVGAGI (reference sequence). The CDR3 contains 14 residues. Trimming cost V 5 bases and J 4 bases; bases outside gene matches: 5.

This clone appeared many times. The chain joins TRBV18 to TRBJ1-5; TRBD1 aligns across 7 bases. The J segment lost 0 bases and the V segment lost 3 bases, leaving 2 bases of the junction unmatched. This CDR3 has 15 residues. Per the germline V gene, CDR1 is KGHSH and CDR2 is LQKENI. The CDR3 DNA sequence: TGTGCCAGCTCACCCGGGACAGATAGCAATCAGCCCCAGCATTTT. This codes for CASSPGTDSNQPQHF. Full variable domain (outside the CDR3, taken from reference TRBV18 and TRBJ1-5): NAGVMQNPRHLVRRRGQEARLRCSPMKGHSHVYWYRQLPEEGLKFMVYLQKENIIDESGMPKERFSAEFPKEGPSILRIQQVVRGDSAAYFCASSPGTDSNQPQHFGDGTRLSIL.

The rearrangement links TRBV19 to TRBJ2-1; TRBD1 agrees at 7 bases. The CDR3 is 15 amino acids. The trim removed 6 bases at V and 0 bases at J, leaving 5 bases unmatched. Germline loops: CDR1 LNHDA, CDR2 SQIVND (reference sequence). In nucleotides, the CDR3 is TGTGCCAGTAGGAACAGGGGAAGCTCCTACAATGAGCAGTTCTTC. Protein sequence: CASRNRGSSYNEQFF. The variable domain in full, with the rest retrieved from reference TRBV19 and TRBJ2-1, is DGGITQSPKYLFRKEGQNVTLSCEQNLNHDAMYWYRQDPGQGLRLIYYSQIVNDFQKGDIAEGYSVSREKKESFPLTVTSAQKNPTAFYLCASRNRGSSYNEQFFGPGTRLTVL.

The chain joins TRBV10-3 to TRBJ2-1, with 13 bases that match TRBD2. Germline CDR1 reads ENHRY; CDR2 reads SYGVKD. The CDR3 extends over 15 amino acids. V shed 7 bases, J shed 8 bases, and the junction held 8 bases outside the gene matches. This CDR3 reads CAINHGTSGEDEQFF. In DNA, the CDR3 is TGTGCCATCAACCACGGGACTAGCGGGGAGGATGAGCAGTTCTTC.

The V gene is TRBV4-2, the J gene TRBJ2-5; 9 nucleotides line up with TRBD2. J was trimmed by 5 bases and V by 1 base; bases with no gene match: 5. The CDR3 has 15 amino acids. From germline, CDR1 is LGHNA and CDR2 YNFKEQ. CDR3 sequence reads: CASSQGGTSHETQYF. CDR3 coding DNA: TGTGCCAGCAGCCAAGGGGGGACTAGCCACGAGACCCAGTACTTC.

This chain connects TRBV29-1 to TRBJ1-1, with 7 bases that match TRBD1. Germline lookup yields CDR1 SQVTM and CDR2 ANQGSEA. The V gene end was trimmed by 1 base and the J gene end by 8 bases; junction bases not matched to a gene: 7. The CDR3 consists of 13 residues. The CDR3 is CSVEARTGPEAFF. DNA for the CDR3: TGCAGCGTTGAAGCCCGGACAGGTCCCGAAGCTTTCTTT. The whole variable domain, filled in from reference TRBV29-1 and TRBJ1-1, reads SAVISQKPSRDICQRGTSLTIQCQVDSQVTMMFWYRQQPGQSLTLIATANQGSEATYESGFVIDKFPISRPNLTFSTLTVSNMSPEDSSIYLCSVEARTGPEAFFGQGTRLTVV.

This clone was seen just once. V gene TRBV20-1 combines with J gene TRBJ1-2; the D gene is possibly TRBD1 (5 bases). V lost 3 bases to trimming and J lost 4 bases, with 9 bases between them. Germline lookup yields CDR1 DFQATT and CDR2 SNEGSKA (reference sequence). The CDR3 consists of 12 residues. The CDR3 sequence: CSASQGPYGYTF. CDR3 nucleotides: TGCAGTGCTAGTCAGGGCCCCTATGGCTACACCTTC.

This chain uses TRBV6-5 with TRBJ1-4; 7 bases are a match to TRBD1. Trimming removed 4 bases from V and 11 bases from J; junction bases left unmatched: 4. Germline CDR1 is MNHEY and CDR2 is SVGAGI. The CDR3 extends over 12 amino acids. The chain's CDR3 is CASSSSQGKLFF. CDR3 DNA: TGTGCCAGCAGTTCTTCACAGGGGAAACTGTTTTTT.

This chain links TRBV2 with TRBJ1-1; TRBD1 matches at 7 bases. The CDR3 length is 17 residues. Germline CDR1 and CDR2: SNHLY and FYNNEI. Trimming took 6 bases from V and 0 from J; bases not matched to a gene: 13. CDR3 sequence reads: CASSETMTGSMNTEAFF. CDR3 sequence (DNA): TGTGCCAGCAGCGAAACGATGACAGGGAGTATGAACACTGAAGCTTTCTTT.

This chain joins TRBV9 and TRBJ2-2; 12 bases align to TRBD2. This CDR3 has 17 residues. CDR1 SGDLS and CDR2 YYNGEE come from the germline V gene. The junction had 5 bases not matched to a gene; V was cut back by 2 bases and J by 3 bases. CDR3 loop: CASSVPLAGGYTGELFF. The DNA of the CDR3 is TGTGCCAGCAGCGTCCCGCTAGCGGGGGGGTACACCGGGGAGCTGTTTTTT.

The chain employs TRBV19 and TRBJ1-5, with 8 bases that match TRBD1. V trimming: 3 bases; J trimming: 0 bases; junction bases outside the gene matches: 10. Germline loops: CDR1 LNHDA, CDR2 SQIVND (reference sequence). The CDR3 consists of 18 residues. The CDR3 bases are TGTGCCAGTAGTATTTATGGGACAGGCGCTTATAGCAATCAGCCCCAGCATTTT. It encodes CASSIYGTGAYSNQPQHF.

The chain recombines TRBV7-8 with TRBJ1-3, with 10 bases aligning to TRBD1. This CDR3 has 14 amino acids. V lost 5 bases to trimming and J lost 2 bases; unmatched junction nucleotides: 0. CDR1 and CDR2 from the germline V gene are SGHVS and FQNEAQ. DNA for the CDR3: TGTGCCAGCAGCGGGACAGGGGCTGGAAACACCATATATTTT. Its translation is CASSGTGAGNTIYF.

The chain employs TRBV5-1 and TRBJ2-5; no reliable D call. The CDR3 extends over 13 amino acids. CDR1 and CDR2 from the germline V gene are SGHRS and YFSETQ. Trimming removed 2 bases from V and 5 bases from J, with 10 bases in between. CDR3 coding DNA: TGCGCCAGCAGCTTAGCCCCCCGGGAGACCCAGTACTTC. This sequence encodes CASSLAPRETQYF.

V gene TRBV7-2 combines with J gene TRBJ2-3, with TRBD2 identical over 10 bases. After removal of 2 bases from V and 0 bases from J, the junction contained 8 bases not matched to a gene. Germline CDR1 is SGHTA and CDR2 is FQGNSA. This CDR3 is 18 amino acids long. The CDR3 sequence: CASSLRGAGGPSTDTQYF. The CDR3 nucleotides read TGTGCCAGCAGCTTACGGGGAGCGGGGGGGCCGAGCACAGATACGCAGTATTTT.

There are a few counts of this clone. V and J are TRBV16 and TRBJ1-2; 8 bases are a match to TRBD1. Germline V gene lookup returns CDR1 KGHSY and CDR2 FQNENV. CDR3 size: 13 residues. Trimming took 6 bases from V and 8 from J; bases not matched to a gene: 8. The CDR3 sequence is CASRPGTGEGYTF. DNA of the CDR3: TGTGCCAGCAGACCAGGGACAGGAGAAGGCTACACCTTC.

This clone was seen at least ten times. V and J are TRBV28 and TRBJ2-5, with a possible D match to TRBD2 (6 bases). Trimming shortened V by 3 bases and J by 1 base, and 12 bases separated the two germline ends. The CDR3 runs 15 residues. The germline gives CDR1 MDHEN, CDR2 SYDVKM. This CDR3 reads CASSLRRRGQETQYF. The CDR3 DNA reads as TGTGCCAGCAGTTTGAGGAGGAGGGGCCAAGAGACCCAGTACTTC.

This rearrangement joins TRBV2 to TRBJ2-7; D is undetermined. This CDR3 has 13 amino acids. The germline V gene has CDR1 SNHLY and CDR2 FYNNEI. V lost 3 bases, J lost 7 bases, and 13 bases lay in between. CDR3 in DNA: TGTGCCAGCAGTGAGGCAGGCCCTCATGAGCAGTACTTC. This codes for CASSEAGPHEQYF.

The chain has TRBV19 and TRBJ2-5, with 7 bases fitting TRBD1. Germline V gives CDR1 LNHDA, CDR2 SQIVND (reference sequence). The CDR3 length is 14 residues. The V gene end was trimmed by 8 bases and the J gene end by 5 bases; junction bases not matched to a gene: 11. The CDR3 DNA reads TGTGCCAGTTCTCCGACAGGGATTCATGAGACCCAGTACTTC. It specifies CASSPTGIHETQYF.